This T cell receptor (beta chain) is from a study of T cells in Graves' hyperthyroidism and ophthalmopathy. Turning to this clonotype: Its antigen is as yet unknown.

Trimming cost V 1 base and J 7 bases, with 11 bases left between them. CDR3 length: 14 residues. Germline loops: CDR1 KGHSH, CDR2 LQKENI. Study findings and constraints: Ophthalmopathy could be told apart from stable hyperthyroidism with a 13 V-J model.

RNA transcripts served as the template for amplifying TCR beta CDR3 regions. In the first-round RT-PCR of the TCR CDR3, the HTBI primer set was used. TCRdb called the multiplex PCR reads again in MiXCR, with one record for every CDR3 protein. This table holds more than 550,000 distinct CDR3 sequences, 18% found once. Hyperthyroidism, newly diagnosed and lasting under 2 months, affected patients aged 18 to 65. The PBMCs were sourced from fresh peripheral blood (approximately 9 ml). Sequences were obtained from blood. The V and J genes are TRBV18 and TRBJ2-1, with a possible D match to TRBD2 (5 bases). The sequence came from a woman aged 45-60 years with Graves' hyperthyroidism that later progressed to Graves' ophthalmopathy. CDR3 region: CASSPLQRENEQFF. Written as DNA, the CDR3 is TGTGCCAGCTCACCACTTCAGAGGGAGAATGAGCAGTTCTTC.